This record covers a single TCR beta chain. Its antigen is as yet unknown. The PCR had 60 Vbeta and 13 Jbeta primers. Produced via immunoSEQ multiplex PCR; TCRdb's table is partial and in-frame only. Of around 130,000 clones in the sample, 8.5% were seen once. The sample originates from a study of cytomegalovirus exposure and HLA in healthy donors. Study findings and constraints: Clonal expansion, a later analysis showed, was greater in HLA-associated TCR beta chains than in equally common others. One variant, a missense change in DCLRE1C, was linked in a later analysis to TCR beta V- and J-gene trimming.

The germline V gene encodes CDR1 ENHRY and CDR2 SYGVKD. V was shortened by 7 bases and J by 4 bases, with 18 bases between the two germline ends. CDR3 size: 15 residues. The gene calls are TRBV10-3 and TRBJ2-3; D perhaps matches TRBD1 (5 bases). This sequence was found in a middle-aged man in good health and CMV-seronegative. Input material: PBMCs. CDR3 region: CAINLGQGVPDTQYF. Written as DNA, the CDR3 is TGTGCCATCAACCTCGGCCAAGGGGTACCAGATACGCAGTATTTT.